A single sample gave rise to the 13 T cell receptor beta chains below, sequenced in a study of blood T cell repertoires in COVID-19. Libraries were prepared by immunoSEQ multiplex PCR; TCRdb keeps only in-frame clonotypes and omits some of them. The sample shows roughly 280,000 clones, roughly 86% of them seen only once. The sample comprised peripheral blood. The origin of the receptors is a man aged 40-55 years with active or convalescent COVID-19.

On this clone: This specimen includes other DNA sequences encoding the same CDR3. The chain has TRBV28 and TRBJ1-3, with a tentative D call TRBD1 (6 bases). This CDR3 is 14 amino acids long. CDR1 is MDHEN and CDR2 is SYDVKM in the germline V gene. V shed 5 bases and J shed 4 bases, with 12 bases lying between them. The CDR3 spells CASSRRGGGNTIYF. DNA for the CDR3: TGTGCCAGCAGTCGGCGGGGGGGCGGAAACACCATATATTTT.

The gene calls are TRBV3-1 (or the pseudogene TRBV3-2) and TRBJ2-6; weak D call: TRBD1 (5 bases). The germline gives CDR1 LGHDT, CDR2 YNNKEL (reference sequence). Deletions cut 4 bases from V and 2 bases from J, with 15 bases between. The CDR3 loop spans 17 amino acids. CDR3 in DNA: TGTGCCAGCAGCCTATCGACAGTCAGGCCTGGGGCCAACGTCCTGACTTTC. Translation gives CASSLSTVRPGANVLTF.

CDR3: CASSPQGSAVMGDSPLHF. The DNA for the CDR3 is TGTGCCAGCAGCCCACAGGGTAGTGCGGTTATGGGAGATTCACCCCTCCACTTT. The chain recombines TRBV7-3 with TRBJ1-6, with D perhaps matching TRBD1 (6 bases). The CDR3 has 18 residues. Germline loops: CDR1 SGHTA, CDR2 FQGTGA. Trimming took 5 bases from V and 8 from J, leaving 25 bases between them.

This chain uses TRBV6-5 with TRBJ1-3, with 7 bases identical to TRBD1. This CDR3 spans 14 amino acids. The germline CDR1 and CDR2 sequences are MNHEY and SVGAGI. The V segment lost 5 bases and the J segment 4 bases; nucleotides outside the gene matches: 5. Here the CDR3 reads CASSMTGFGNTIYF. In nucleotides, the CDR3 is TGTGCCAGCAGTATGACAGGGTTCGGAAACACCATATATTTT.

The chain links TRBV27 to TRBJ1-5, with D possibly being TRBD1 (5 bases). Germline values: CDR1 MNHEY, CDR2 SMNVEV (reference sequence). This CDR3 comprises 14 residues. Trimming cost V 4 bases and J 3 bases, with 10 bases left between them. As DNA, the CDR3 is TGTGCCAGCAGTTCTCCAGGGTTCAATCAGCCCCAGCATTTT. It translates to CASSSPGFNQPQHF.

J is TRBJ2-7 and V is TRBV11-3; 7 nucleotides agree with TRBD1. V dropped 2 bases and J dropped 3; count of bases not matched to a gene: 7. The CDR3 spans 15 residues. The V gene's germline CDR1 is SGHNT and CDR2 YENEEA. CDR3 sequence: CASSLSPGQSYEQYF. In DNA, the CDR3 is TGTGCCAGCAGCTTAAGTCCGGGACAGAGCTACGAGCAGTACTTC. Variable domain in full (rest from reference TRBV11-3 and TRBJ2-7): EAGVVQSPRYKIIEKKQPVAFWCNPISGHNTLYWYLQNLGQGPELLIRYENEEAVDDSQLPKDRFSAERLKGVDSTLKIQPAELGDSAVYLCASSLSPGQSYEQYFGPGTRLTVT.

The V call is TRBV5-1, the J call TRBJ1-5; D gene unclear. V was cut by 1 base and J by 1 base, with 12 bases left in between. Germline CDR1 and CDR2: SGHRS and YFSETQ. This CDR3 contains 16 residues. In DNA, the CDR3 is TGCGCCAGCAGCTTGTTCGGGCCGGGGAGCAATCAGCCCCAGCATTTT. This translates into CASSLFGPGSNQPQHF.

The CDR3 here is CASSLGDRISGNQPQHF. CDR3 nucleotide sequence: TGTGCCAGCAGCTTAGGAGACAGGATCTCGGGCAATCAGCCCCAGCATTTT. V gene TRBV11-3 combines with J gene TRBJ1-5; possibly TRBD1 for D (6 bases). V lost 1 base, J lost 2 bases, and 15 bases lay in between. The length of the CDR3 is 17 residues. CDR1 SGHNT and CDR2 YENEEA come from the germline V gene.

The table lists this clone with a count of one. V usage is TRBV18 and J usage is TRBJ2-5, with 9 bases matching TRBD2. After removal of 0 bases from V and 1 base from J, the junction contained 9 bases not matched to a gene. The CDR3 totals 18 residues. From germline, CDR1 is KGHSH and CDR2 LQKENI. The CDR3 DNA reads as TGTGCCAGCTCACCACCCGTAATAGCGGGGGTCCCCCAAGAGACCCAGTACTTC. It translates to CASSPPVIAGVPQETQYF.

The chain combines TRBV12-5 with TRBJ2-1; a weak D match, TRBD2 (6 bases). Germline CDR1 is LGHNT and CDR2 is FRNRAP. The CDR3 totals 14 residues. Deletions cut 4 bases from V and 6 bases from J, with 13 bases between. CDR3 bases: TGTGCTAGTGGTTCCGCGGGGCTCGGCAATGAGCAGTTCTTC. It is translated as CASGSAGLGNEQFF.

V gene TRBV27 combines with J gene TRBJ1-1; TRBD1 aligns across 8 bases. The CDR3 has 12 residues. The V gene end was trimmed by 5 bases and the J gene end by 9 bases; junction bases not matched to a gene: 5. Germline V gives CDR1 MNHEY, CDR2 SMNVEV (reference sequence). Here the CDR3 DNA reads TGTGCCAGCAGTCCCGGGACAGGAAAAGCTTTCTTT. Amino acid sequence: CASSPGTGKAFF.

The chain uses TRBV27 and TRBJ1-1, with D possibly matching TRBD1 (6 bases). The CDR3 sequence is 15 residues long. V was cut by 5 bases and J by 2 bases, with 15 bases left in between. CDR1 and CDR2 from the germline V gene are MNHEY and SMNVEV (reference sequence). The CDR3: CASSPLGQPNTEAFF. CDR3 in DNA: TGTGCCAGCAGTCCCCTCGGACAGCCAAACACTGAAGCTTTCTTT.

This clone was detected only a few times. This chain uses TRBV11-3 with TRBJ2-2; D might be TRBD1 (6 bases). Germline V gene data show CDR1 as SGHNT and CDR2 as YENEEA. The CDR3 is 14 residues long. Trimming removed 4 bases from V and 10 bases from J, with 16 bases in between. CDR3: CASSSFRDNVELFF. The CDR3 nucleotides are TGTGCCAGCAGCTCGTTCCGGGACAATGTGGAGCTGTTTTTT.